This T cell receptor (beta chain) comes out of a study of cytomegalovirus exposure and HLA in healthy donors. Study at large: Earlier findings included 100 million to 130 million unique TCR beta sequences obtained from 150 million to 200 million T cells. The study placed about 86% of its roughly 400 genotyped donors in the Caucasian-associated ancestry cluster.

In the PCR, 60 Vbeta and 13 Jbeta primers were used. TCRdb keeps only in-frame clones here, not all; method: immunoSEQ multiplex PCR. The table includes 150,000 to 180,000 clones, 80% detected once. For this clone: The antigen remains undetermined.

Each donor's status was that of a healthy bone marrow donor. Findings and caveats of the study: Presence/absence analyses assumed roughly uniform sequencing depth across donors.

The clonotype comes from a man aged 25 to 45 in good health and CMV-seropositive. The sample comprised PBMCs.

CDR3 DNA: TGCGCCAGCAGCTCTAGCGGGAGGGGCGATGAGCAGTTCTTC. Translation: CASSSSGRGDEQFF. The rearrangement joins TRBV5-1 to TRBJ2-1; 12 bases agree with TRBD2. From germline, CDR1 is SGHRS and CDR2 YFSETQ. V trimming: 3 bases; J trimming: 8 bases; junction bases outside the gene matches: 3. The CDR3 loop spans 14 amino acids.